This T cell receptor beta chain was identified during a study of sequential checkpoint blockade in melanoma. Overall study: Patients were randomized 1:1 to nivolumab-then-ipilimumab or ipilimumab-then-nivolumab first-line.

Assay used: immunoSEQ multiplex PCR; TCRdb lists only in-frame clones, some missing. The table records about 9,100 clones, around 74% of them present only once. Stated treatment: randomized to nivolumab then ipilimumab (arm A) or the reverse (arm B). Live CD3+CD8+ CD19− CD56− cells were sorted from PBMCs. In germline, CDR1 is MGHDK, CDR2 SYGVNS. Between the trimmed V and J ends, which lost 1 base and 1 base, there was a span of 10 bases. The CDR3 runs to 15 residues. The sequencing here drew on CD8+ T cells sorted from blood (inferred from file names), taken from a patient given nivolumab and ipilimumab in sequence. This TCR was recovered from a human donor with melanoma. The chain uses TRBV25-1 and TRBJ2-5, with unresolved D. For the CDR3, the DNA is TGTGCCAGCAGTGAATCAGAAGGCGGCCAAGAGACCCAGTACTTC. Translation gives CASSESEGGQETQYF.